This T cell receptor beta chain was sequenced in a study of cytomegalovirus exposure and HLA in healthy donors. The wider study: Membership in the Caucasian-associated ancestry cluster was found for 75% to 85% of nearly 400 genotyped donors.

The germline gives CDR1 MNHNS, CDR2 SASEGT. This CDR3 contains 16 residues. V was cut by 1 base and J by 2 bases, with 11 bases left in between. Nominally healthy donors were sampled, though unrecorded immune exposures were likely. PCR involved 60 Vbeta and 13 Jbeta primers. The repertoire was sequenced with immunoSEQ multiplex PCR; TCRdb's copy has only in-frame clones and lacks some. Of around 120,000 clones in the sample, roughly 70% were seen once. Study results and caveats: Exclusion applied to some V segments, including TRBV6-2 and TRBV6-3, as they were indistinguishable. TCR beta V- and J-gene trimming was later associated with a missense DCLRE1C variant.

Notes on this clone: The target antigen is unknown.

The receptor was isolated from a woman aged 18-35 years in good health and CMV-seronegative. The chain employs TRBV6-1 and TRBJ1-4; D is ambiguous. Sequencing input: PBMCs. CDR3 amino acids: CASSEVLIRTNEKLFF. Written as DNA, the CDR3 is TGTGCCAGCAGTGAAGTTCTGATACGGACTAATGAAAAACTGTTTTTT.